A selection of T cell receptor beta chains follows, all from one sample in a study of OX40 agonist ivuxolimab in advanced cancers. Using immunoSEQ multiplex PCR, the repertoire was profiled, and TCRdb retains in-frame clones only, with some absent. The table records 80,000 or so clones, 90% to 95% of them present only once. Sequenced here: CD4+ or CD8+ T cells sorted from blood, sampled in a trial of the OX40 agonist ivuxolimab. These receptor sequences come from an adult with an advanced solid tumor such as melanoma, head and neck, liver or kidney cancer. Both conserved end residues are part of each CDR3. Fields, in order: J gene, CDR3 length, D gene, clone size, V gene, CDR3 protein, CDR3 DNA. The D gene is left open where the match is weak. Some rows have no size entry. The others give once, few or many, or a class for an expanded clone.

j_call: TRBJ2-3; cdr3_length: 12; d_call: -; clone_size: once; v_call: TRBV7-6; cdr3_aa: CASSPKEDTQYF; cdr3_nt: TGTGCCAGCAGCCCAAAGGAGGATACGCAGTATTTT
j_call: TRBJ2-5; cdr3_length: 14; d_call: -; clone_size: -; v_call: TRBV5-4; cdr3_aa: CASSSEGYQETQYF; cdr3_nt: TGTGCCAGCAGCTCGGAGGGGTACCAAGAGACCCAGTACTTC
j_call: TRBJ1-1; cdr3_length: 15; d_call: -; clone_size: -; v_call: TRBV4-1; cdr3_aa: CASSQVGRAATEAFF; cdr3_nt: TGCGCCAGCAGCCAAGTAGGGAGGGCGGCCACTGAAGCTTTCTTT
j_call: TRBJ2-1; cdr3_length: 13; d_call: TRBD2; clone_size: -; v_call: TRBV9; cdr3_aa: CASSGDYHNEQFF; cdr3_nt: TGTGCCAGCAGCGGGGACTACCACAATGAGCAGTTCTTC
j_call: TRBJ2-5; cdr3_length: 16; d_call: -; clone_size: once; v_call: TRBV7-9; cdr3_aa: CASSLVEGKIQETQYF; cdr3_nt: TGTGCCAGCAGCTTAGTGGAGGGGAAAATCCAAGAGACCCAGTACTTC
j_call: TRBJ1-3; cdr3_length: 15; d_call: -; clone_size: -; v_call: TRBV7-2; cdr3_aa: CASSLGAGPGNTIYF; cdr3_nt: TGTGCCAGCAGCTTAGGGGCAGGGCCTGGAAACACCATATATTTT
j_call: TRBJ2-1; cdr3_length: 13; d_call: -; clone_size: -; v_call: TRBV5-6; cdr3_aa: CASSGTSYNEQFF; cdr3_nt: TGTGCCAGCAGCGGGACCTCCTACAATGAGCAGTTCTTC
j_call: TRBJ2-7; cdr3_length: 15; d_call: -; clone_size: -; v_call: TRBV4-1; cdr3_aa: CASSHPFGSTDEQYF; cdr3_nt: TGCGCCAGCAGCCATCCTTTCGGGTCGACGGACGAGCAGTACTTC
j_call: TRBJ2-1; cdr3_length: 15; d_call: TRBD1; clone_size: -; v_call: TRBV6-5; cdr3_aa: CASSYQRTGSNEQFF; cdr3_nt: TGTGCCAGCAGTTACCAGAGGACAGGGAGCAATGAGCAGTTCTTC
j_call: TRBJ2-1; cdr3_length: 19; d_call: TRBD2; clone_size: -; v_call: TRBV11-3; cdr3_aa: CASSSSSGAGIKQSNEQFF; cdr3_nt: TGTGCCAGCAGCTCAAGCTCGGGAGCGGGAATAAAACAGAGCAATGAGCAGTTCTTC
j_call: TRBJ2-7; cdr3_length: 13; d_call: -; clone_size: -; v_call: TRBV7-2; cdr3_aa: CASSLEPPYEQYF; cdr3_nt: TGTGCCAGCAGCTTAGAGCCCCCCTACGAGCAGTACTTC
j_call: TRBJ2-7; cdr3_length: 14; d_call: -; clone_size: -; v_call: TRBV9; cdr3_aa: CASSVELDSYEQYF; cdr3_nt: TGTGCCAGCAGCGTAGAATTAGATTCCTACGAGCAGTACTTC
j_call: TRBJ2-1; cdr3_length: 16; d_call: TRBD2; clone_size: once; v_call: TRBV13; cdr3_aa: CASSFPGLAAYNEQFF; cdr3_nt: TGTGCCAGCAGCTTTCCGGGACTAGCGGCCTACAATGAGCAGTTCTTC
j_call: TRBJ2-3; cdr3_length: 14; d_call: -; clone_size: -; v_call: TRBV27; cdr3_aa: CASSLSPSPDTQYF; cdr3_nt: TGTGCCAGCAGTTTATCCCCTAGCCCAGATACGCAGTATTTT
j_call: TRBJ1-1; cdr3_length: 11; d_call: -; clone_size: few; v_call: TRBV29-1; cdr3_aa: CSVPSLDGAFF; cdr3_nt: TGCAGCGTTCCAAGTTTGGATGGAGCTTTCTTT
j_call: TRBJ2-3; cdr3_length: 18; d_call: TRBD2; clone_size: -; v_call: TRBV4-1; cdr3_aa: CASSQGPGTSGFTDTQYF; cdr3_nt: TGCGCCAGCAGCCAAGGCCCCGGGACTAGCGGATTCACAGATACGCAGTATTTT